This T cell receptor (beta chain) was sequenced in a study of STAT5B mutations in CD4+ large granular lymphocyte leukemia. Findings and limits, study-wide: Top patient clones used TRBV06 genes more often: 8/27 versus 2/35 in controls.

Concerning this clone itself: Its antigen is as yet unknown.

This CDR3 contains 14 residues. Germline-derived CDR1 and CDR2 are MNHEY and SVGAGI. The V segment lost 6 bases and the J segment 4 bases; nucleotides outside the gene matches: 8. The repertoire was sequenced with immunoSEQ multiplex PCR; TCRdb's copy has only in-frame clones and lacks some. The table lists about 48,000 clones, roughly two thirds of them singletons. The receptor was derived from a human donor in good health. The sequencing sample was made of CD4+ T cells from blood buffy coats. The genes are TRBV6-5 and TRBJ2-5, with 7 bases aligning to TRBD2. CDR3 residues: CASSLLGGGETQYF. For the CDR3, the DNA is TGTGCCAGCAGCCTGCTCGGCGGGGGAGAGACCCAGTACTTC.